This TCR beta chain was captured in a study of cytomegalovirus exposure and HLA in healthy donors. On the study more broadly: Falling in the Caucasian-associated ancestry cluster were approximately 86% of approximately 400 genotyped donors.

The PCR made use of 60 Vbeta and 13 Jbeta primers. Per the study methods: Around 10 million shared chains were among approximately 80 million unique TCR beta chains counted in a later analysis. Assay: immunoSEQ multiplex PCR; the TCRdb copy retains only in-frame clones and omits some. That table gives V, J and clone size, and the DNA gave D and trimming. The data hold some 150,000 clones, with 60% to 80% observed a single time. Participants comprised healthy donors of bone marrow. The V gene's germline CDR1 is SNHLY and CDR2 FYNNEI. The CDR3 runs 16 residues. V lost 2 bases to trimming and J lost 0 bases; unmatched junction nucleotides: 5.

The sequenced sample was PBMCs. The chain joins TRBV2 to TRBJ2-7; 9 nucleotides match TRBD1. The source of this sequence is a man aged 55 to 70 in good health and CMV-seronegative. CDR3 DNA sequence: TGTGCCAGCAGTGAAAGGGACAGGGCCCTCTCCTACGAGCAGTACTTC. Translation: CASSERDRALSYEQYF.